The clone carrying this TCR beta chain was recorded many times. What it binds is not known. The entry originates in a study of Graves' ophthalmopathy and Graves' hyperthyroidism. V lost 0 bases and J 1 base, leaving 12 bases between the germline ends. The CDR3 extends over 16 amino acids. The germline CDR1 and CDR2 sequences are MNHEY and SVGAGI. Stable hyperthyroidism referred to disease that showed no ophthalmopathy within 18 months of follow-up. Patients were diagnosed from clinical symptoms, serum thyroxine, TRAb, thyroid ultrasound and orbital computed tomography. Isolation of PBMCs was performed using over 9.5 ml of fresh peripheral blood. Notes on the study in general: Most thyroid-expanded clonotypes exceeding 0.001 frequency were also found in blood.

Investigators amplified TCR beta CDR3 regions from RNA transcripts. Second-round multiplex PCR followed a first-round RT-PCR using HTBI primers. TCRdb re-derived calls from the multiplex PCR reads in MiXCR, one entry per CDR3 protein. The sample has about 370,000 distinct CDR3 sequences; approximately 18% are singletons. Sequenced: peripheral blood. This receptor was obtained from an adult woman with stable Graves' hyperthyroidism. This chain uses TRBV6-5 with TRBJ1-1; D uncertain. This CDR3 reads CASSYSPLIPNTEAFF. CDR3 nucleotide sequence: TGTGCCAGCAGTTACTCACCTCTGATCCCGAACACTGAAGCTTTCTTT.